The text below deals with one T cell receptor (beta chain). What antigen it recognizes has not been identified. No base-level quality is on record; no much larger clone is a single base apart. Receptor libraries were prepared by multiplex PCR. The sequencing machine was an Illumina HiSeq 2500. TCRbeta libraries were constructed through three rounds of nested PCR with primers (Table S4) according to protocols adapted from ARM-PCR. Before sequencing, PCR products of 200-500 bp were excised from the gel and purified with the QIAquick gel extraction kit. The original methods were these. Reads were cleaned using Trimmomatic, were merged into complete CDR3 sequences using FLASH, and were assigned to V(D)J germline segments using MiTCR. Clonal diversity was computed as the inverse Simpson's index with VDJtools. In-frame sequences lacking a premature stop codon were counted as productive reads. TCRdb reprocessing: public reads trimmed at Q25 with fastp, clones called with MiXCR, in-frame beta chains kept. Rows are unified per CDR3 protein, each entry keeping the most common DNA and genes. The V and J calls shown here were made by TCRdb, not taken from the authors' results. Here the sample has around 99,000 distinct CDR3 sequences; roughly 75% occur a single time. About 40% of the sample is taken by the ten largest.

RNA was isolated from bulk unsorted tissue, and RNA quality was assessed with a NanoDrop ND-1000 and an Agilent 2100. Donors were newly diagnosed lung cancer patients admitted for thoracic surgery in China between August and November 2014, without prior chemotherapy. Patients who had received previous radiotherapy or chemotherapy, or who had another concurrent cancer, were excluded from the study. Pieces of surgical tissue measuring roughly 1-2.1 cm3 were kept in RNAlater solution and held at -80 degrees C until needed. This record belongs to a study of tumor and adjacent non-tumor tissue in lung cancer (dated by TCRdb to 2016 to 2019). Regarding the study in general: Of the cohort, eleven to twelve patients had adenocarcinoma, 2 had squamous cell carcinoma and 1 had small cell lung cancer. The 15 enrolled patients, of whom 10 were men and 5 were women, were aged roughly 31 to 85 years and were diagnosed with TNM stage I to III disease. A total of roughly 130 million productive TCRbeta reads were generated by sequencing, corresponding to an average of roughly 4 million reads per sample. The study compared bulk TCRbeta repertoires between lung tumor tissue and matched distant non-tumor lung tissue from 15 lung cancer patients. Over 25 paired specimens, one tumor and one normal lung sample per patient, were profiled by TCRbeta CDR3 sequencing.

The research as a whole found: Because peripheral blood was not sequenced, blood TCRbeta repertoires in the lung cancer patients of the study were not examined. The top 100 clones made up a significantly larger cumulative share of the repertoire in normal lung than in tumor tissue. The sequencing platform is not named in the methods, and unique molecular identifiers are not mentioned. Only approximately 14 patients were included in the cohort, and the need for larger samples and more detailed clinical data was noted by the authors. TCR diversity (inverse Simpson) was significantly higher in tumor than in normal lung tissue (approximately 400 vs 170, P = 0.0075, Mann-Whitney U test). Younger patients had significantly higher TCR diversity, and higher tumor TCR diversity was associated with shorter overall and disease-free survival.

The cysteine opens and the phenylalanine closes a CDR3 of 15 amino acids. The DNA shown is the 45-base CDR3, in frame from base 1. The V end loses 4 bases and the J end loses 0 bases, and a stretch of 10 bases separates them. CDR1 and CDR2 are read off the germline V gene as MRHNA and SNTAGT. This sequence originates from a woman aged 60-75 years with non-small cell lung cancer. This chain joins TRBV6-4 to TRBJ2-1; the D gene is unclear. Specimen: lung tumor tissue. The nucleotide sequence reads TGTGCCAGCAGTGCCGACGAGAGCTCCTACAATGAGCAGTTCTTC. Its protein product is CASSADESSYNEQFF.